The present entry profiles one T cell receptor (beta chain) with its context. Its cognate antigen is unknown. This specimen comes from a study of cytomegalovirus exposure and HLA in healthy donors. Study-level background: A later analysis reported the 100 to 150 validation repertoires used the same platform as the 500 to 800 first-cohort repertoires. Study-level findings and limits: The listing of roughly 160 TCR beta chains classed them as cytomegalovirus-associated. In vitro confirmation showed a few CMV-associated chains to be CMV antigen specific.

Using immunoSEQ multiplex PCR, the repertoire was profiled, and TCRdb retains in-frame clones only, with some absent. This sample yields hundreds of thousands of clones, of which around 87% are seen a single time; approximately 2% belongs to the top ten. The donors were part of the validation cohort, which consisted of more than 90 subjects and was separate from the first cohort of 670 or so subjects. Germline V lookup: CDR1 SNHLY, CDR2 FYNNEI. V was trimmed by 7 bases and J by 5 bases, leaving 18 bases between them. The CDR3 sequence is 15 residues long. This clonotype originated in a woman aged 18-35 years in good health and CMV-seropositive. This chain links TRBV2 with TRBJ2-1; perhaps TRBD2 as D (6 bases). Sequencing was carried out using PBMCs. The CDR3 sequence: CASKRSSGNNNEQFF. The CDR3 DNA sequence: TGTGCCAGCAAGAGAAGTAGCGGAAATAACAATGAGCAGTTCTTC.